This T cell receptor (beta chain) stems from a study of TIL therapy for anti-PD-1-resistant metastatic lung cancer. This was the immunoSEQ v3 assay. TCRdb's copy holds only in-frame clones and misses some; the assay was immunoSEQ multiplex PCR. This sample yields tens of thousands of clones, of which around 70% are seen a single time; 4.5% to 6% belongs to the top ten. The time point: pre-treatment sample, taken before nivolumab and TIL therapy. The CDR3 length is 15 residues. Germline CDR1 reads ENHRY; CDR2 reads SYGVKD. Between the trimmed V and J ends, which lost 6 bases and 4 bases, there was a span of 18 bases.

The receptor was derived from a person aged 25 to 85 with non-small cell lung cancer. The chain uses TRBV10-3 and TRBJ2-5; maybe TRBD2 (7 bases). The sample was blood, taken at baseline. The CDR3 protein is CAIRGGLAVRETQYF. The CDR3 nucleotides read TGTGCCATCAGGGGGGGCCTAGCGGTTCGAGAGACCCAGTACTTC.